The following is a T cell receptor (beta chain) sequence with its context. No conserved phenylalanine or tryptophan ends this CDR3, so it is likely a read error. The DNA is omitted, as the CDR3 cannot be located on it reliably, and the CDR3 follows TCRdb's listing. Germline lookup yields CDR1 LNHDA and CDR2 SQIVND (reference sequence). The CDR3 spans 11 amino acids, including both terminal residues. The sample comes from a study of blood T cell repertoires in COVID-19. Assay: immunoSEQ multiplex PCR; the TCRdb copy retains only in-frame clones and omits some. The sample has about 160,000 clones, 81% seen once.

This chain joins TRBV19 and TRBJ2-7; TRBD1 reflects the table's D call only, with no check against the DNA. The receptor was isolated from a woman aged 40 to 50 with acute COVID-19. Sequencing was done on a sample of PBMCs or T cells enriched from blood (not recorded which). CDR3 sequence: CASTLGQGNPR.